This TCR beta chain was identified during a study of cytomegalovirus exposure and HLA in healthy donors. Findings and caveats of the study: In most subjects, TCR beta sequences reportedly gave accurate predictions of HLA-A and HLA-B alleles. Later work found most CMV-associated TCR beta chains apparently HLA-restricted.

The germline V gene has CDR1 KGHSH and CDR2 LQKENI. The ends lost 3 bases at V and 5 bases at J; junction bases unmatched: 5. The CDR3 runs 16 residues. This clone was seen repeatedly, ten times or more. The antigen is not known. In the PCR, 60 Vbeta and 13 Jbeta primers were used. Clones were sequenced by immunoSEQ multiplex PCR, and TCRdb holds only the in-frame ones, with some missing. The sample includes more than 110,000 clones, over 70% of them seen just once. This TCR came from a male donor in good health and CMV-seronegative. Material: PBMCs. The V gene is TRBV18, the J gene TRBJ2-6; 9 nucleotides line up with TRBD2. The CDR3 sequence: CASSPTSGRRANVLTF. The CDR3 nucleotides are TGTGCCAGCTCACCGACTAGCGGTAGACGGGCCAACGTCCTGACTTTC.